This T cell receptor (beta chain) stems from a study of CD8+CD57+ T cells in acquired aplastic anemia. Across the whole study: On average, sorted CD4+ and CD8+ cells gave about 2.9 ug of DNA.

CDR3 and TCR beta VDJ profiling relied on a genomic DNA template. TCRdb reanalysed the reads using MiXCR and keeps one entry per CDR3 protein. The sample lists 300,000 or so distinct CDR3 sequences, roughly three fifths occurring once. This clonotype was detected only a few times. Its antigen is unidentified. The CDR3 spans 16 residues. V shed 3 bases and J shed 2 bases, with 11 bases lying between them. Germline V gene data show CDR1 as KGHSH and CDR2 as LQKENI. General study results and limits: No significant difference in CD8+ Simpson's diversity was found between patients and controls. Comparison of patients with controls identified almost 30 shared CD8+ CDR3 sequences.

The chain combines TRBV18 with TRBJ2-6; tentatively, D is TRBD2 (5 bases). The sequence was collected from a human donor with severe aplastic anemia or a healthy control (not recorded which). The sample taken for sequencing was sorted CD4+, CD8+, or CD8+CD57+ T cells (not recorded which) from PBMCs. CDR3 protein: CASSPAGGTGANVLTF. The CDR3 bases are TGTGCCAGCTCACCGGCAGGAGGAACTGGGGCCAACGTCCTGACTTTC.